This TCR beta chain emerged from a study of T cell responses to AZD1222 COVID-19 vaccine. General study results and limits: Across spike, vaccine-associated CD4 TCRs were found, dominant at 160-218 and 743-854. Seropositivity was recorded at baseline in only six AZD1222 recipients.

The data were produced by immunoSEQ multiplex PCR, yet TCRdb's version contains in-frame clones alone and is incomplete. Of about 70,000 clones listed, 85% to 90% are singletons. The germline V gene has CDR1 SEHNR and CDR2 FQNEAQ (reference sequence). Deletions cut 3 bases from V and 4 bases from J, with 7 bases between. The CDR3 totals 13 residues. For this clone: Its target is unknown.

The sample was peripheral blood, taken 28 days after the second dose of the MenACWY control vaccine. This TCR was sampled from an adult who received the MenACWY meningococcal vaccine as a control. The J gene is TRBJ1-5, the V gene TRBV7-9; the D gene is possibly TRBD1 (5 bases). The CDR3 DNA follows: TGTGCCAGCAGCTTCGGACAAAATCAGCCCCAGCATTTT. It encodes CASSFGQNQPQHF.